What follows is one T cell receptor (beta chain) and its context. The antigen is unknown. V dropped 6 bases and J dropped 6 bases, with 25 bases sitting between them. Germline CDR1 reads SNHLY; CDR2 reads FYNNEI. This CDR3 is built from 17 residues. Those donating, healthy Caucasian individuals from Russia, were aged about 6 to 100. The source of the sample is a study of blood T cells in healthy people across ages. On the study more broadly: The capture of about one barcoded beta molecule per two T cells was achieved by template switching. Whole-study findings and limits: A greater number of naive CD4+ cells and higher diversity distinguished long-lived donors from aged donors. Older individuals had lower TCR beta diversity per million T cells (the decline was roughly linear).

For the second PCR, which ran for roughly 6 to 12 cycles, a sample-barcoded 5' primer and a J-beta primer mix were used. MiXCR, run by TCRdb on the 5' RACE reads, gives a single entry per CDR3 protein. Here the sample spans about 1.1 million distinct CDR3 sequences, around two fifths being singletons. The receptor was isolated from a man aged 18 to 30 in good health. The gene calls are TRBV2 and TRBJ2-3, with D hard to call. Sequenced input: blood. The CDR3 DNA sequence: TGTGCCAGCAGCACCGACCTCTCTCGTGAGGTGGGGGATACGCAGTATTTT. Amino acid sequence: CASSTDLSREVGDTQYF.